The 27 T cell receptor beta chains below were found in one sample sequenced in a study of OX40 agonist ivuxolimab in advanced cancers. Measured with immunoSEQ multiplex PCR; TCRdb has only the in-frame clones, and not every one. The data show 20,000 to 30,000 clones, 65% to 90% seen once. This sample comprised CD4+ or CD8+ T cells sorted from blood, obtained in a trial of the OX40 agonist ivuxolimab. The receptors derive from an adult with an advanced solid tumor such as melanoma, head and neck, liver or kidney cancer.

This clone has just one count. DNA for the CDR3: TGTGCCAGCAGTTTATACGGACCTTCCTACGAGCAGTACTTC. It is translated as CASSLYGPSYEQYF. V gene TRBV6-5 combines with J gene TRBJ2-7, with D unclear. There are 14 residues in the CDR3. Germline CDR1 and CDR2: MNHEY and SVGAGI. V lost 4 bases to trimming and J lost 1 base, with 11 bases between them.

The rearrangement joins TRBV4-1 to TRBJ2-3; TRBD2 might be the D (6 bases). Germline loops: CDR1 MGHRA, CDR2 YSYEKL. The CDR3 is 16 residues long. The ends were cut back, 1 base at V and 1 base at J, with 12 bases in the middle. In DNA form, the CDR3 reads TGCGCCAGCAGCCAAGTCCAACTAGCCGGCACAGATACGCAGTATTTT. It codes for CASSQVQLAGTDTQYF.

The gene calls are TRBV4-2 and TRBJ2-1; 7 nucleotides agree with TRBD1. The V gene end was trimmed by 2 bases and the J gene end by 8 bases; junction bases not matched to a gene: 6. The length of the CDR3 is 14 residues. In germline, CDR1 is LGHNA, CDR2 YNFKEQ. As DNA, the CDR3 is TGTGCCAGCAGCCAAATACAGGGGAACGATGAGCAGTTCTTC. As protein: CASSQIQGNDEQFF.

This chain connects TRBV27 to TRBJ2-6; no clear D. CDR1 is MNHEY, CDR2 SMNVEV, per germline (reference sequence). The V gene lost 5 bases and the J gene lost 2 bases, with 7 bases spanning the gap. The CDR3 is 14 residues long. Here the CDR3 DNA reads TGTGCCAGCAGTCCTCCCGCTGGGGCCAACGTCCTGACTTTC. Its protein is CASSPPAGANVLTF.

This clone is medium-sized in the sample. The chain is built from TRBV28 and TRBJ1-2; possibly TRBD1 for D (6 bases). Trimming pared 7 bases from V and 0 bases from J, leaving 18 bases between. This CDR3 comprises 16 residues. The V gene's germline CDR1 is MDHEN and CDR2 SYDVKM. CDR3 sequence: CASTTAFGQTNYGYTF. The CDR3, as DNA: TGTGCCAGCACCACAGCATTTGGACAGACTAACTATGGCTACACCTTC.

The rearrangement links TRBV28 to TRBJ2-7; tentatively, D is TRBD2 (6 bases). Germline V gives CDR1 MDHEN, CDR2 SYDVKM. This CDR3 has 14 residues. The V and J ends lost 2 bases and 5 bases respectively, with 13 bases between them. In nucleotides, the CDR3 is TGTGCCAGCAGTTTAACGGGAGTTGGGGACGAGCAGTACTTC. This gives the protein CASSLTGVGDEQYF.

The chain links TRBV11-2 to TRBJ2-3, with D perhaps matching TRBD1 (5 bases). CDR3 size: 17 residues. In germline, CDR1 is SGHAT, CDR2 FQNNGV. The V end lost 1 base, the J end lost 1 base, and 15 bases lay between the germline ends. CDR3 loop: CASSLGVRVGRTDTQYF. CDR3 nucleotide sequence: TGTGCCAGCAGCTTAGGTGTCAGGGTTGGCCGCACAGATACGCAGTATTTT.

This clone is labeled medium-sized. The V and J genes are TRBV7-9 and TRBJ1-1; TRBD1 is a possible D gene (5 bases). V lost 2 bases to trimming and J lost 1 base, with 11 bases between them. Per germline, CDR1 SEHNR and CDR2 FQNEAQ (reference sequence). The CDR3 is made up of 15 amino acids. DNA for the CDR3: TGTGCCAGCAGCTTATCGGCAGGGACGAACACTGAAGCTTTCTTT. It translates to CASSLSAGTNTEAFF.

The V and J genes are TRBV11-2 and TRBJ2-1; 7 positions agree with TRBD2. Germline CDR1 and CDR2: SGHAT and FQNNGV. CDR3 length: 14 amino acids. Unmatched junction bases numbered 13, after V lost 5 bases and J lost 12 bases. In DNA form, the CDR3 reads TGTGCCAGCAGCGGACGGGAGGATTGGGGAGGGCAGTTCTTC. This gives the protein CASSGREDWGGQFF.

This chain connects TRBV6-4 to TRBJ2-1; D is unresolved. This CDR3 has 16 amino acids. V gave up 6 bases and J gave up 0 bases, with 15 bases separating them. Germline assignment: CDR1 MRHNA and CDR2 SNTAGT. The CDR3 DNA is TGTGCCAGCAGCCCGTTAGAAGCGAGCTCCTACAATGAGCAGTTCTTC. This codes for CASSPLEASSYNEQFF.

The rearrangement uses TRBV11-2 and TRBJ2-2, with 9 positions matching TRBD1. V gave up 6 bases and J gave up 4 bases; unmatched junction bases: 12. Germline V lookup: CDR1 SGHAT, CDR2 FQNNGV. This CDR3 has 17 amino acids. CDR3 sequence: CASSSPGQGPFTGELFF. For the CDR3, the DNA is TGTGCCAGCAGTTCCCCGGGACAGGGTCCCTTCACCGGGGAGCTGTTTTTT. Variable domain in full (rest from reference TRBV11-2 and TRBJ2-2): EAGVAQSPRYKIIEKRQSVAFWCNPISGHATLYWYQQILGQGPKLLIQFQNNGVVDDSQLPKDRFSAERLKGVDSTLKIQPAKLEDSAVYLCASSSPGQGPFTGELFFGEGSRLTVL.

V gene TRBV5-6 combines with J gene TRBJ1-1; D is possibly TRBD1 (6 bases). The germline V gene has CDR1 SGHDT and CDR2 YYEEEE. CDR3 length: 15 amino acids. The V gene lost 3 bases and the J gene lost 0 bases, with 12 bases spanning the gap. This chain's CDR3 is CASSSRTEMNTEAFF. Written as DNA, the CDR3 is TGTGCCAGCAGCTCAAGGACAGAAATGAACACTGAAGCTTTCTTT.

The CDR3 loop is CASSPQTSGVYEQYF. CDR3 in DNA: TGCGCCAGCAGCCCTCAGACTAGCGGGGTATACGAGCAGTACTTC. The chain joins TRBV4-1 to TRBJ2-7; 11 bases map to TRBD2. The CDR3 has 15 residues. In germline, CDR1 is MGHRA, CDR2 YSYEKL. Germline trimming cut 4 bases from V and 4 bases from J; bases unmatched to any gene: 6.

The chain couples TRBV4-1 to TRBJ2-5, with 11 bases identical to TRBD1. The better agreement between TRBJ2-7 and the DNA end casts doubt on the J call. Germline V gene sequence: CDR1 MGHRA, CDR2 YSYEKL. The CDR3 is made up of 18 amino acids. The CDR3 nucleotides are TGCGCCAGCAGCCAAGATCCCGCGCCGGGACAGGGGGATTACGAGCAGTACTTC. This encodes CASSQDPAPGQGDYEQYF.

In DNA, the CDR3 is TGTGCCACCAGCGGACAGGGGGAAAACGAGCAGTACTTC. It yields the protein CATSGQGENEQYF. This sequence joins TRBV15 and TRBJ2-7, with 10 bases lining up with TRBD1. Germline CDR1 reads LNHNV; CDR2 reads YYDKDF (reference sequence). V was clipped by 5 bases and J by 5 bases; unmatched bases: 3. This CDR3 comprises 13 residues.

V is TRBV19 and J is TRBJ2-1, with D tentatively TRBD2 (5 bases). The V end lost 1 base, the J end lost 1 base, and 8 bases lay between the germline ends. The CDR3 has 15 amino acids. Germline values: CDR1 LNHDA, CDR2 SQIVND (reference sequence). The DNA of the CDR3 is TGTGCCAGTAGTATAGCGGGCGGGTCCTACAATGAGCAGTTCTTC. It translates to CASSIAGGSYNEQFF.

V and J are TRBV5-5 and TRBJ1-4; D might be TRBD1 (5 bases). Per the germline V gene, CDR1 is SGHKS and CDR2 is YYEKEE (reference sequence). This CDR3 is built from 14 residues. Trimming pared 0 bases from V and 8 bases from J, leaving 11 bases between. CDR3 nucleotides: TGTGCCAGCAGCTTGGGGGGCCTCGGGGAAAAACTGTTTTTT. Translation gives CASSLGGLGEKLFF. The full variable domain, rest sourced from reference TRBV5-5 and TRBJ1-4, is DAGVTQSPTHLIKTRGQQVTLRCSPISGHKSVSWYQQVLGQGPQFIFQYYEKEERGRGNFPDRFSARQFPNYSSELNVNALLLGDSALYLCASSLGGLGEKLFFGSGTQLSVL.

The J gene is TRBJ2-7, the V gene TRBV7-9; the D is unclear. This CDR3 is 13 amino acids long. The V gene's germline CDR1 is SEHNR and CDR2 FQNEAQ (reference sequence). The V and J ends lost 5 bases and 1 base respectively, with 9 bases between them. The CDR3 DNA reads TGTGCCAGCAGCCCTCGACTTTCCTACGAGCAGTACTTC. It encodes CASSPRLSYEQYF.

The chain couples TRBV5-1 to TRBJ2-5; the match to TRBD1 covers 11 bases. This CDR3 spans 15 amino acids. The germline V gene has CDR1 SGHRS and CDR2 YFSETQ. Trimming at V came to 4 bases and at J to 5 bases, leaving 7 bases not matched to a gene. CDR3 coding DNA: TGCGCCAGCAGCGGCGGACAGGGGGCGTTGGAGACCCAGTACTTC. Translating gives CASSGGQGALETQYF.

In nucleotides, the CDR3 is TGTGCCAGTAGTATAGGGAATAGCAATCAGCCCCAGCATTTT. Amino acids: CASSIGNSNQPQHF. The chain has TRBV19 and TRBJ1-5; D is ambiguous. The V end lost 1 base, the J end lost 0 bases, and 4 bases lay between the germline ends. Germline assignment: CDR1 LNHDA and CDR2 SQIVND (reference sequence). This CDR3 has 14 amino acids.

The genes are TRBV2 and TRBJ1-4; TRBD1 agrees at 9 bases. The ends lost 6 bases at V and 5 bases at J; junction bases unmatched: 10. The CDR3 covers 16 residues. Germline values: CDR1 SNHLY, CDR2 FYNNEI. DNA for the CDR3: TGTGCCAGCAGCCCAACGACAGGGGGTTTAAATGAAAAACTGTTTTTT. It yields the protein CASSPTTGGLNEKLFF.

The chain employs TRBV29-1 and TRBJ2-1; the D gene could be TRBD1 or TRBD2 (5 bases each). Per the germline V gene, CDR1 is SQVTM and CDR2 is ANQGSEA. The CDR3 totals 14 residues. Trimming removed 2 bases from V and 8 bases from J, with 16 bases in between. The CDR3 sequence is CSVELAGKGYEQFF. As DNA, the CDR3 is TGCAGCGTTGAATTGGCGGGCAAGGGGTATGAGCAGTTCTTC.

This chain links TRBV5-6 with TRBJ2-5; 7 nucleotides line up with TRBD2. The V gene end was trimmed by 5 bases and the J gene end by 1 base; junction bases not matched to a gene: 5. Germline V gene lookup returns CDR1 SGHDT and CDR2 YYEEEE. The CDR3 loop spans 14 amino acids. The DNA of the CDR3 is TGTGCCAGCAGTCCGGGACTAAGCCAAGAGACCCAGTACTTC. Amino acid sequence: CASSPGLSQETQYF.

The chain recombines TRBV4-1 with TRBJ1-5; D call uncertain. V was shortened by 4 bases and J by 4 bases, with 8 bases between the two germline ends. The germline CDR1 and CDR2 sequences are MGHRA and YSYEKL. The CDR3 totals 13 residues. CDR3 sequence (DNA): TGCGCCAGCAGCCTCGGACTTAATCAGCCCCAGCATTTT. It translates to CASSLGLNQPQHF.

The chain employs TRBV9 and TRBJ1-6; no definite D call. V gave up 0 bases and J gave up 0 bases, with 7 bases separating them. Germline values: CDR1 SGDLS, CDR2 YYNGEE. This CDR3 has 16 residues. For the CDR3, the DNA is TGTGCCAGCAGCGTAGCGGAGAGCTCCTATAATTCACCCCTCCACTTT. It codes for CASSVAESSYNSPLHF.

The chain employs TRBV19 and TRBJ2-1; D might be TRBD1 (5 bases). V gave up 5 bases and J gave up 4 bases, with 9 bases separating them. Germline CDR1 LNHDA, CDR2 SQIVND (reference sequence). The CDR3 runs 13 residues. CDR3 nucleotides: TGTGCCAGTAGTGTGACAGCATACAATGAGCAGTTCTTC. It translates to CASSVTAYNEQFF.

The chain recombines TRBV5-6 with TRBJ2-5; D unclear. Per the germline V gene, CDR1 is SGHDT and CDR2 is YYEEEE. CDR3 size: 13 residues. Trimming stripped 1 base from V and 1 base from J, with 5 bases between. Here the CDR3 reads CASSLPLQETQYF. CDR3 nucleotides: TGTGCCAGCAGCTTGCCACTCCAAGAGACCCAGTACTTC.